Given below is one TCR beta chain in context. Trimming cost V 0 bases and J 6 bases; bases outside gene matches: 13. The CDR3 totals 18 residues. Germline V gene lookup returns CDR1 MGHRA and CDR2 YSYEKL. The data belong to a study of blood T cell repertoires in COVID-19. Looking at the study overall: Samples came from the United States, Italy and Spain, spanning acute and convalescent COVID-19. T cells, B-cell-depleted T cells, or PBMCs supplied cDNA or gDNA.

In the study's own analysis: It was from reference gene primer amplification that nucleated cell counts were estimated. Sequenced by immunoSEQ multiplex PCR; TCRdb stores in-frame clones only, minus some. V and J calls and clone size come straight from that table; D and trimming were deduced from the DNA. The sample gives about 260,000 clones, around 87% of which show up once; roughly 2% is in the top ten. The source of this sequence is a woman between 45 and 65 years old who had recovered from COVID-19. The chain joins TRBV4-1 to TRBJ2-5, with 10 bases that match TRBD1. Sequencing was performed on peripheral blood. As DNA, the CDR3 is TGCGCCAGCAGCCAAGATCGGGTCGACAGGGGGCGCTTACAGACCCAGTACTTC. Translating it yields CASSQDRVDRGRLQTQYF.